This passage covers 17 T cell receptor beta chains from one sample sequenced in a study of tumor-infiltrating lymphocytes in primary liver carcinoma (dated by TCRdb to 2017 to 2019). Without any cell sorting, total RNA and DNA were co-extracted from about 20-30 mg of bulk tissue using the AllPrep DNA/RNA mini kit. Sequencing was carried out with an Illumina HiSeq 2500. TCRbeta-specific cDNA was reverse-transcribed from about 500 ng total RNA using a constant-region primer and ProtoScript II reverse transcriptase. TCRbeta libraries were built with three nested multiplex PCR rounds, a slightly modified ARM-PCR procedure. Each of the first two PCR rounds ran for approximately 10 cycles and used multiplex TRBV1-TRBV30 forward primers together with a Cbeta reverse primer. In-frame beta chains were kept once TCRdb had trimmed the public reads at Q25 with fastp and called clones with MiXCR. Entries that share a CDR3 protein sequence are merged under the most common genes and DNA. For this sample the table gives around 56,000 distinct CDR3 sequences, of which over 65% were detected only once. The top ten hold approximately 50% of the sample.

What was sequenced was liver tumor tissue from sampling region 2. What the cell subset or site label conveys for this sample: tumor region T2, inferior pole. The receptors come from a man aged 40-49 years with primary liver carcinoma and hepatitis B virus infection.

As to this clonotype: A junction end diverges from the germline sequence, so it may reflect a read error. The chain employs TRBV4-1 and TRBJ2-3; possibly TRBD1 for D (5 bases). The CDR3 spans 14 residues. The germline V gene encodes CDR1 MGHRA and CDR2 YSYEKL. The CDR3 bases are TGCTCCAGCAGCGAAGTCACAAGGGGAGATACGCAGTATTTT. Translated, it gives CSSSEVTRGDTQYF.

Notes on this clonotype: The germline gene is not matched at one end of the junction; a read error may be the cause. The chain employs TRBV5-6 and TRBJ1-5; D may be TRBD1 (6 bases). The CDR3 sequence is 15 residues long. Germline lookup yields CDR1 SGHDT and CDR2 YYEEEE. CDR3 sequence: CMSSILGRGDQPQHF. The CDR3 DNA sequence: TGCATGAGCAGCATCTTGGGCAGGGGCGATCAGCCCCAGCATTTT.

This chain links TRBV6-2 or TRBV6-3 with TRBJ1-1, with a weak D call TRBD1 (5 bases). CDR1 and CDR2 from the germline V gene are MNHEY and SVGEGT. V was trimmed by 2 bases and J by 6 bases, leaving 13 bases between them. The CDR3 is made up of 14 amino acids. The CDR3 region has the DNA TGTGCCAGCAGTTACAGCGGGGGACGTCCTGAAGCTTTCTTT. Protein product: CASSYSGGRPEAFF.

The rearrangement joins TRBV6-6 to TRBJ2-2; D unclear. This CDR3 is built from 13 residues. Germline values: CDR1 MNHNY, CDR2 SVGAGI (reference sequence). As DNA, the CDR3 is TGTGTCATCAGAAACAGGAACACCGGGGAGCTGTTTTTT. Protein sequence: CVIRNRNTGELFF.

Comments on this clonotype: The CDR3 carries no conserved terminal phenylalanine or tryptophan, so it likely arises from a read error. The DNA is left out, because the CDR3 cannot be placed on it with certainty; the CDR3 is given as TCRdb lists it. The J gene is TRBJ2-3, the V gene TRBV4-2; the table calls TRBD2, which could not be checked here. CDR1 and CDR2 from the germline V gene are LGHNA and YNFKEQ. Ends included, the CDR3 has 16 residues. The CDR3 loop is CASSQDPALRADTRYV.

As to this clonotype: An end of the junction differs from the germline gene, which may be a read error. The chain carries TRBV28 and TRBJ2-7; D unresolved. The CDR3 is 16 residues long. Looked up from germline, CDR1 is MDHEN and CDR2 is SYDVKM. The CDR3 is CASSSALPPDIYGQYF. In nucleotides, the CDR3 is TGTGCCAGCAGTTCCGCGTTACCCCCCGATATCTACGGGCAGTACTTC.

Comments on this clonotype: One end of the junction does not line up with germline, which may come from a read error. The V gene is TRBV5-1, the J gene TRBJ2-1, with a weak D call TRBD1 (5 bases). The germline CDR1 and CDR2 sequences are SGHRS and YFSETQ. The CDR3 consists of 15 residues. The CDR3 protein is CASSLGAVSQNEQFF. The CDR3, as DNA: TGCGCCAGCAGCTTAGGGGCTGTCTCCCAGAATGAGCAATTCTTC.

On this clonotype itself: Likely a read error: the CDR3 ends without its conserved phenylalanine or tryptophan. The DNA is left out, because the CDR3 cannot be placed on it with certainty; the CDR3 is given as TCRdb lists it. The rearrangement links TRBV10-3 to TRBJ1-1; TRBD1 is taken as the D call from the table, unchecked against the DNA. Counting both end residues, the CDR3 totals 13 amino acids. Per the germline V gene, CDR1 is ENHRY and CDR2 is SYGVKD. CDR3 loop: CAIRQGFSTEALL.

Note on this clonotype: The junction departs from the called germline gene at one end, perhaps through a read error. This sequence joins TRBV4-1 and TRBJ1-1; D is unresolved. Germline assignment: CDR1 MGHRA and CDR2 YSYEKL. This CDR3 is 13 amino acids long. The CDR3 loop reads CASSQDGYTEALF. CDR3 DNA sequence: TGCGCCAGCAGCCAAGATGGGTACACCGAAGCTTTATTT.

Notes on this clonotype: This is likely a read error, given that the CDR3 carries no conserved phenylalanine or tryptophan at its end. The chain has TRBV7-9 and TRBJ2-1; possibly TRBD1 for D (6 bases). The germline V gene encodes CDR1 SEHNR and CDR2 FQNEAQ (reference sequence). The CDR3 length is 17 residues. The DNA for the CDR3 is TGTGCCAGCAACTTACCATATCAGGGGCCTAAAGCAAATGAGCAGTTCTTA. Protein sequence: CASNLPYQGPKANEQFL.

With regard to this clonotype: A read error may account for a junction end that differs from germline. The chain has TRBV6-6 and TRBJ2-7; TRBD1 aligns across 9 bases. The CDR3 runs to 15 residues. CDR1 MNHNY and CDR2 SVGAGI come from the germline V gene (reference sequence). CDR3 nucleotides: TGTGCCAGTAGTTACTCACGGGACAGGGCCTGCGAGCAGTACTTC. Translating gives CASSYSRDRACEQYF.

This clonotype was counted only a few times. This chain links TRBV6-6 with TRBJ1-2; tentative D call: TRBD1 (6 bases). The CDR3 runs to 14 residues. Germline values: CDR1 MNHNY, CDR2 SVGAGI (reference sequence). V lost 4 bases and J lost 1, with 10 bases in between. CDR3 amino acids: CASSFPDSNYGYTF. CDR3 DNA sequence: TGTGCCAGCAGTTTCCCGGACAGTAACTATGGCTACACCTTC.

Comments on this clonotype: Given the absence of the conserved phenylalanine or tryptophan at the CDR3 end, a read error is likely. V and J are TRBV6-6 and TRBJ2-3; 9 bases map to TRBD1. The germline V gene has CDR1 MNHNY and CDR2 SVGAGI (reference sequence). Losses at the gene ends were 5 bases for V and 4 bases for J; bases not matched to a gene: 4. The CDR3 sequence is 14 residues long. DNA of the CDR3: TGTGCCAGCAGTCGGGACAGGGAAGCAGATACGCAGTATTAT. It translates to CASSRDREADTQYY.

The chain combines TRBV4-1 with TRBJ2-2; D is perhaps TRBD1 or TRBD2 (7 bases each). Germline CDR1 MGHRA, CDR2 YSYEKL. V was clipped by 4 bases and J by 6 bases, with 15 bases between them. The CDR3 runs 15 residues. CDR3: CASSPAGGVAGELFF. The CDR3 DNA is TGCGCCAGCAGCCCAGCAGGGGGGGTTGCCGGGGAGCTGTTTTTT.

This clonotype was counted once. One end of the junction does not line up with germline, which may come from a read error. The chain uses TRBV11-2 and TRBJ2-7, with 8 bases lining up with TRBD2. The CDR3 has 15 amino acids. Germline-derived CDR1 and CDR2 are SGHAT and FQNNGV. CDR3 loop: CANSLVAGGQYEQYF. The CDR3 nucleotides are TGTGCCAACAGCTTAGTGGCGGGGGGCCAGTACGAGCAGTACTTC. Looking up the rest from reference TRBV11-2 and TRBJ2-7 gives the full variable domain: EAGVAQSPRYKIIEKRQSVAFWCNPISGHATLYWYQQILGQGPKLLIQFQNNGVVDDSQLPKDRFSAERLKGVDSTLKIQPAKLEDSAVYLCANSLVAGGQYEQYFGPGTRLTVT.

J is TRBJ2-5 and V is TRBV7-9; 9 bases fit TRBD1. Looked up from germline, CDR1 is SEHNR and CDR2 is FQNEAQ (reference sequence). Losses at the gene ends were 5 bases for V and 9 bases for J; bases not matched to a gene: 7. The CDR3 has 13 amino acids. In nucleotides, the CDR3 is TGTGCCAGCAGCCCTCGGACAGGGGAGGCCCAGTACTTC. It encodes CASSPRTGEAQYF. Filled out from reference TRBV7-9 and TRBJ2-5, the complete variable domain reads DTGVSQNPRHKITKRGQNVTFRCDPISEHNRLYWYRQTLGQGPEFLTYFQNEAQLEKSRLLSDRFSAERPKGSFSTLEIQRTEQGDSAMYLCASSPRTGEAQYFGPGTRLLVL.

This clonotype was counted many times. The chain uses TRBV7-8 and TRBJ2-1; a weak D match, TRBD2 (6 bases). This CDR3 has 16 amino acids. The germline V gene has CDR1 SGHVS and CDR2 FQNEAQ. V gave up 4 bases and J gave up 4 bases, with 17 bases separating them. CDR3 sequence (DNA): TGTGCCAGCAGCTCCCGGCTTAGCGGAGCGTACAATGAGCAGTTCTTC. This sequence encodes CASSSRLSGAYNEQFF.